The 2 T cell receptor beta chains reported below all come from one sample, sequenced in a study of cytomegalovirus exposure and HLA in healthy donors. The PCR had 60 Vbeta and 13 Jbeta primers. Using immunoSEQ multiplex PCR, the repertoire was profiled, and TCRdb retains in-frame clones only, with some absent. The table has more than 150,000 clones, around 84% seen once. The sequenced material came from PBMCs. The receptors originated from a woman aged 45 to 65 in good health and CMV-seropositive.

The CDR3 DNA reads as TGTGCCAGCAGTTACGGACAGGGCTCCACTGAAGCTTTCTTT. The encoded protein is CASSYGQGSTEAFF. The chain carries TRBV6-6 and TRBJ1-1; 8 nucleotides agree with TRBD1. Per germline, CDR1 MNHNY and CDR2 SVGAGI (reference sequence). After removal of 2 bases from V and 4 bases from J, the junction contained 3 bases not matched to a gene. The CDR3 is made up of 14 amino acids.

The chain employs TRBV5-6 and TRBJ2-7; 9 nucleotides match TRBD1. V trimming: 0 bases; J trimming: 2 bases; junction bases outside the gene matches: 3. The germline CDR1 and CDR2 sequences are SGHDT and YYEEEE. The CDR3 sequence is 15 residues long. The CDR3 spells CASSLGDRETYEQYF. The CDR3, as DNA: TGTGCCAGCAGCTTGGGGGACAGGGAAACCTACGAGCAGTACTTC. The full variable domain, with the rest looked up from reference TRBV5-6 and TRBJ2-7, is DAGVTQSPTHLIKTRGQQVTLRCSPKSGHDTVSWYQQALGQGPQFIFQYYEEEERQRGNFPDRFSGHQFPNYSSELNVNALLLGDSALYLCASSLGDRETYEQYFGPGTRLTVT.